These T cell receptor beta chains were read from a single sample in a study of beta chain features in type 1 diabetes. Here immunoSEQ multiplex PCR was the method, and the copy in TCRdb shows in-frame clones only, minus some. The sample has fewer than 400,000 clones, about a tenth seen once. Input material: central memory CD4+ T cells from blood. Source of these receptors: a man aged 30 to 45 with type 1 diabetes. Both conserved end residues are part of each CDR3. Fields, in order: D gene, clone size, J gene, V gene, CDR3 protein, CDR3 DNA. The D gene is left open where the match is weak. The size field is filled for only some rows; it gives once, few, many or a size class.

- | few | TRBJ1-1 | TRBV9 | CASSVVSGGRGTEAFF | TGTGCCAGCAGCGTAGTCTCCGGAGGGAGGGGTACTGAAGCTTTCTTT
- | - | TRBJ1-4 | TRBV6-5 | CASSWRTADEKLFF | TGTGCCAGCAGTTGGAGGACAGCCGATGAAAAACTGTTTTTT
- | few | TRBJ2-2 | TRBV7-9 | CASSFARANTGELFF | TGTGCCAGCAGCTTTGCCCGGGCGAACACCGGGGAGCTGTTTTTT
- | - | TRBJ2-2 | TRBV5-1 | CASSLEGAGELFF | TGCGCCAGCAGCCTGGAGGGGGCCGGGGAGCTGTTTTTT
- | few | TRBJ2-7 | TRBV29-1 | CRVARADSYEQYF | TGCAGAGTTGCCCGCGCGGATTCCTACGAGCAGTACTTC
TRBD1 | - | TRBJ1-1 | TRBV10-3 | CATLDRGDGTEAFF | TGTGCCACCCTAGACAGGGGGGATGGCACTGAAGCTTTCTTT
- | few | TRBJ2-5 | TRBV11-2 | CASSLDGGRQETQYF | TGTGCCAGCAGCTTAGACGGGGGAAGACAAGAGACCCAGTACTTC
- | few | TRBJ2-3 | TRBV19 | CASSMDGSTDTQYF | TGTGCCAGTAGCATGGACGGTAGCACAGATACGCAGTATTTT
- | - | TRBJ1-1 | TRBV30 | CAGASSLVAEAFF | TGTGCCGGGGCGAGCAGTTTGGTCGCGGAAGCTTTCTTT
- | - | TRBJ2-3 | TRBV7-4 | CASSLGSSPHTQYF | TGTGCCAGCAGCTTAGGGAGTTCCCCCCATACGCAGTATTTT
- | - | TRBJ2-1 | TRBV30 | CAWSLKGGSQFF | TGTGCCTGGAGTCTGAAGGGCGGTTCGCAGTTCTTC
- | - | TRBJ1-5 | TRBV30 | CAWGERGSNQPQHF | TGTGCCTGGGGCGAGCGGGGAAGCAATCAGCCCCAGCATTTT
TRBD1 | - | TRBJ2-5 | TRBV4-3 | CASSYGQGVGETQYF | TGCGCCAGCAGCTACGGACAGGGGGTAGGGGAGACCCAGTACTTC
- | few | TRBJ2-3 | TRBV5-6 | CASSFRADTDTQYF | TGTGCCAGCAGCTTTCGGGCCGACACAGATACGCAGTATTTT
- | - | TRBJ1-2 | TRBV29-1 | CSVPGQYGYTF | TGCAGCGTTCCAGGACAGTATGGCTACACCTTC
- | few | TRBJ1-5 | TRBV12-2 | CASRLPGVHQPQHF | TGTGCAAGTCGCTTACCGGGAGTCCATCAGCCCCAGCATTTT
TRBD1 | few | TRBJ1-6 | TRBV2 | CASSQAGTGNSPLHF | TGTGCCAGCAGCCAGGCCGGGACAGGCAATTCACCCCTCCACTTT